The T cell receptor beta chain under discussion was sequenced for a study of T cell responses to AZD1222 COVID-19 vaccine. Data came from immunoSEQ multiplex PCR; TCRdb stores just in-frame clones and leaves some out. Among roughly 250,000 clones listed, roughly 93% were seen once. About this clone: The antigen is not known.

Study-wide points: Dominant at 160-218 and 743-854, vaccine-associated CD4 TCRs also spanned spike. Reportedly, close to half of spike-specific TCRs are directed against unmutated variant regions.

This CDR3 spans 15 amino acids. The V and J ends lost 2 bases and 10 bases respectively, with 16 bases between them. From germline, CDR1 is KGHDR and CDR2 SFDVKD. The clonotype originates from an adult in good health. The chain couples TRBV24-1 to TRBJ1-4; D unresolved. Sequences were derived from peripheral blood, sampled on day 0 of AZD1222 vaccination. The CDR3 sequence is CATSDSPAAGGKLFF. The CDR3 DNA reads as TGTGCCACCAGTGATTCCCCCGCAGCAGGCGGAAAACTGTTTTTT.